This TCR beta chain originates from a study of neurological immune-mediated disorders (dated by TCRdb to the late 2010s). At the level of the whole study: Using UMI-based sequencing, the study compared peripheral blood TCR-beta repertoires from patients with HTLV-I-associated myelopathy (HAM/TSP), patients with multiple sclerosis, and healthy controls. Alongside PBMC samples, the set of about 100 TCR-beta libraries contained longitudinal samples, technical triplicates, and paired CD4+ and CD8+ T-cell subsets that had been sorted. Of the approximately 68 subjects in the cohort, around 15 were HAM/TSP patients, around 35 were multiple sclerosis patients, and around 20 were healthy controls. Overall study outcomes, separate from this receptor: No identical CDR3 amino acid sequences were shared among expanded clones across subjects, suggesting private TCR-beta repertoires in all groups. The highest TCR clonal expansion was observed in HAM/TSP patients, whereas the lowest was observed in MS patients, even when compared with healthy controls.

Blood bank volunteers in Maryland, USA served as the healthy controls. Sorted-subset TCR libraries were prepared from about 1 million sorted CD4+ or CD8+ T cells. Peripheral blood underwent Ficoll-Hypaque density gradient centrifugation to isolate PBMCs, which were then cryopreserved in liquid nitrogen. Paired sorted CD4+ and CD8+ subsets came from healthy controls, HAM/TSP patients and MS patients. cDNA was synthesized by template-switch 5'RACE using a primer carrying a 10-nucleotide random unique molecular identifier by which each TCR transcript was tagged. Every sequencing run covered 15-18 subjects and yielded more than 180 million TCR-beta sequences. Total RNA was extracted with the RNeasy kit. Using the KAPA Real-time Library Amplification kit, TCR-beta VDJ regions were amplified with primers for the TCR constant region and the 5'RACE anchor. A first PCR added sample indexes and Illumina adaptors, and a second PCR then raised library yield. After purification with Ampure beads, the TCR product of roughly 650 bp was size-selected on a 2% E-gel SizeSelection system. Before pooling, libraries had their quality checked on a Bioanalyzer, their concentration measured with Qubit, and their quantity determined with the Kapa Library Quantification kit. Paired-end 2 x 150 bp sequencing of the libraries was performed on an Illumina HiSeq 2500. To increase sequence diversity, about 25-31% phiX was spiked into each library pool. As for the original processing: Quality-filtered reads were processed with the UMI-based MiGEC pipeline, and over 90% of raw TCR sequences were removed by the MiGEC pipeline during error correction. IMGT germline references were used for aligning VDJ genes, and each clonotype was defined as a unique CDR3 amino acid sequence together with its V-J genes. Clonal expansion, Shannon diversity, and CDR3 relatedness (CalcPairwiseDistances, ClusterSamples) were evaluated with VDJtools, and phylogenetic trees were built with CLCbio workbench. A clone was classed as expanded if it had 8 or more unique UMIs, a cutoff based on coefficient-of-variation modelling across technical triplicates. TCRdb applied fastp at Q25 and MiXCR to the public reads, then kept only in-frame beta chains. CDR3 protein duplicates are merged, each entry listing the most common genes and DNA. In this record, the V and J calls reflect TCRdb's handling and not the investigators' own analysis. The sample table shows some 15,000 distinct CDR3 sequences, and about 7.4% are seen once. Roughly a quarter of the sample belongs to the ten largest clones.

The CDR3 runs 16 amino acids, cysteine and phenylalanine included. Only CDR3 DNA remains: 48 bases, in frame from the first base. V is trimmed back by 0 bases and J by 5 bases, and the junction contains 8 bases that no gene match accounts for. The germline V gene provides CDR1 MGHRA and CDR2 YSYEKL. The table lists this clonotype with many counts. Its binding antigen is unknown. No base qualities exist here, and no much larger clone lies one base off it. This TCR was recovered from a woman between 40 and 55 years old in good health. The source material was CD8+ T cells from blood. The chain is encoded by TRBV4-1 joined to TRBJ2-7; TRBD1 lines up with 9 middle nucleotides. At the DNA level, the sequence is TGCGCCAGCAGCCAAGATCGCGGGACAGGGAGGGACGAGCAGTACTTC. This is translated as CASSQDRGTGRDEQYF.